This record concerns one T cell receptor beta chain sequence. These data originate in a study of response to subunit inactivated influenza vaccine. Trimming took off 4 bases at V and 1 base at J, with 14 bases between the two ends. Germline V gene sequence: CDR1 SGHDN, CDR2 FVKESK. This CDR3 is built from 15 residues. One entry per CDR3 protein results from TCRdb running MiXCR on the RT-PCR reads. The table includes around 570,000 distinct CDR3 sequences, less than 10% detected once. The TCR originated in a man between 50 and 75 years old who received an inactivated influenza vaccine. Sequenced material: PBMCs from blood, taken around 25 months after vaccination. V usage is TRBV14 and J usage is TRBJ2-7; no clear D. CDR3 in amino acids: CASSPTETGSYEQYF. The DNA of the CDR3 is TGTGCCAGCAGCCCCACGGAGACCGGGTCCTACGAGCAGTACTTC.